Listed below are T cell receptor beta chains from one sample, sequenced in a study of beta chain features in type 1 diabetes. This table comes from immunoSEQ multiplex PCR, and its TCRdb copy is limited to in-frame clones, with some not included. The sample has 130,000 to 150,000 clones; under 60% are singletons. Specimen: Tregs from blood. The receptors were gathered from a man between 18 and 35 years old in good health. The CDR3 runs from the conserved cysteine through the conserved F or W. Each record gives: CDR3 protein, CDR3 DNA, D gene, V gene, clone size, J gene. The D gene is left open where the match is weak. Not all rows give a size; the values are once, few, many and, for expanded clones, a class.

CASSVDRGRETQYF	TGTGCCAGCAGCGTAGACAGGGGGCGCGAGACCCAGTACTTC	TRBD1	TRBV9	many	TRBJ2-5
CASSQSDRGRTEAFF	TGCGCCAGCAGCCAATCGGACAGGGGGCGGACTGAAGCTTTCTTT	TRBD1	TRBV4-1	.	TRBJ1-1
CAWDKQGPGKEQYF	TGTGCCTGGGATAAACAGGGTCCAGGGAAGGAGCAGTACTTC	.	TRBV30	.	TRBJ2-7
CSVDIGTSGFYNEQFF	TGCAGCGTTGATATTGGGACTAGCGGCTTCTACAATGAGCAGTTCTTC	TRBD2	TRBV29-1	few	TRBJ2-1
CASSRQGWRAGELFF	TGTGCCAGCAGCCGACAGGGATGGAGGGCCGGGGAGCTGTTTTTT	.	TRBV5-6	few	TRBJ2-2
CAWSVSGRETQYF	TGTGCCTGGAGCGTTAGCGGGAGAGAGACCCAGTACTTC	TRBD2	TRBV30	.	TRBJ2-5
CATSRDIGTDTQYF	TGTGCCACCAGCAGAGATATCGGGACAGATACGCAGTATTTT	.	TRBV15	few	TRBJ2-3
CASSFRAGREKLFF	TGTGCCAGCAGCTTCAGGGCTGGCAGGGAAAAACTGTTTTTT	.	TRBV7-9	.	TRBJ1-4
CASSLAPGLGDNEQYF	TGCGCCAGCAGCTTGGCACCGGGACTAGGGGATAACGAGCAGTACTTC	TRBD2	TRBV5-1	.	TRBJ2-7
CASSWGQGANTGELFF	TGTGCCAGCAGCTGGGGACAGGGGGCAAACACCGGGGAGCTGTTTTTT	TRBD1	TRBV5-4	.	TRBJ2-2
CASSVGIGGGPYEQYF	TGTGCCAGCAGCGTAGGGATCGGCGGGGGGCCCTACGAGCAGTACTTC	TRBD2	TRBV9	once	TRBJ2-7
CASSRVEGFSYEQYF	TGTGCCAGCAGCCGAGTGGAGGGTTTCTCCTACGAGCAGTACTTC	.	TRBV7-9	few	TRBJ2-7
CASSPTGLSEQYF	TGCGCCAGCAGCCCGACAGGGCTAAGCGAGCAGTACTTC	TRBD1	TRBV5-1	few	TRBJ2-7
CASRGTATYEQYF	TGTGCCAGCAGAGGGACAGCCACCTACGAGCAGTACTTC	TRBD1	TRBV6-1	.	TRBJ2-7
CASSSGTGSLNTEAFF	TGCGCCAGCAGCTCCGGGACAGGGTCCCTGAACACTGAAGCTTTCTTT	TRBD1	TRBV5-1	.	TRBJ1-1
CAGNRDAGELFF	TGTGCCGGAAACAGGGATGCCGGGGAGCTGTTTTTT	.	TRBV7-2	.	TRBJ2-2
CASRRALSSEAFF	TGTGCCAGCAGGCGAGCACTGAGCTCTGAAGCTTTCTTT	.	TRBV11-2	few	TRBJ1-1
CAWSGQGSLNTEAFF	TGTGCCTGGAGTGGTCAGGGCAGCTTGAACACTGAAGCTTTCTTT	.	TRBV30	few	TRBJ1-1
CASTTAHTIYF	TGTGCCAGCACTACCGCCCACACCATATATTTT	.	TRBV28	.	TRBJ1-3
CASSPMYRDEQYF	TGCGCCAGCAGCCCCATGTACAGGGACGAGCAGTACTTC	.	TRBV4-1	once	TRBJ2-7
CASSSTYEQYF	TGTGCCAGCAGCTCAACCTACGAGCAGTACTTC	.	TRBV11-1	few	TRBJ2-7
CATSREQGARYNEQFF	TGTGCCACCAGCAGGGAACAGGGGGCGCGATACAATGAGCAGTTCTTC	TRBD1	TRBV15	.	TRBJ2-1
CASSLVAGGQSSYNEQFF	TGTGCCAGCAGCTTAGTAGCGGGGGGCCAAAGCTCCTACAATGAGCAGTTCTTC	TRBD2	TRBV7-2	few	TRBJ2-1
CASSVRQGIWETQYF	TGTGCCAGCAGCGTGAGACAGGGAATCTGGGAGACCCAGTACTTC	TRBD1	TRBV9	.	TRBJ2-5
CASSHAGTSGYNEQFF	TGTGCCAGCAGTCACGCGGGGACTAGCGGGTACAATGAGCAGTTCTTC	TRBD2	TRBV6-6	.	TRBJ2-1
CASSLVSGGGYEQYF	TGCGCCAGCAGCTTGGTTTCGGGGGGCGGCTACGAGCAGTACTTC	.	TRBV5-1	.	TRBJ2-7
CASSTLQGAEGYTF	TGTGCCAGCAGCACCCTACAGGGGGCTGAAGGCTACACCTTC	TRBD1	TRBV9	.	TRBJ1-2
CASSLNRGRNTEAFF	TGTGCCAGTAGTCTGAACAGGGGGCGGAACACTGAAGCTTTCTTT	TRBD1	TRBV19	few	TRBJ1-1
CASSIEQAYTQYF	TGTGCCAGTAGTATAGAACAGGCCTATACGCAGTATTTT	.	TRBV19	.	TRBJ2-3
CASSLTGANVLTF	TGTGCCAGCAGCTTAACAGGGGCCAACGTCCTGACTTTC	.	TRBV5-4	.	TRBJ2-6
CASSTPTVDTQYF	TGTGCCAGCAGCACCCCGACAGTTGATACGCAGTATTTT	.	TRBV28	.	TRBJ2-3
CASSLKGSGGSTDTQYF	TGTGCCAGCAGCTTAAAGGGAAGCGGGGGAAGCACAGATACGCAGTATTTT	TRBD2	TRBV7-3	.	TRBJ2-3
CASRSVLAGTSGANVLTF	TGCGCCAGCCGCTCAGTCCTAGCGGGGACCTCTGGGGCCAACGTCCTGACTTTC	TRBD2	TRBV5-1	.	TRBJ2-6
CASSQDPTSGDQETQYF	TGTGCCAGCAGCCAAGATCCGACTAGCGGGGACCAAGAGACCCAGTACTTC	TRBD2	TRBV4-2	.	TRBJ2-5
CASSSGLATNQYNEQFF	TGCGCCAGCAGCTCCGGACTAGCGACAAACCAGTACAATGAGCAGTTCTTC	TRBD2	TRBV5-1	few	TRBJ2-1
CASSLDRRNEQFF	TGTGCCAGCAGCCTCGACAGGAGAAATGAGCAGTTCTTC	.	TRBV11-3	few	TRBJ2-1
CATSRDSSGGLEQFF	TGTGCCACCAGCAGAGATTCCAGCGGGGGCCTTGAGCAGTTCTTC	TRBD2	TRBV15	.	TRBJ2-1
CASSARTGWGTGELFF	TGTGCCAGCAGCGCTCGGACAGGGTGGGGCACCGGGGAGCTGTTTTTT	TRBD1	TRBV27	once	TRBJ2-2